The 17 T cell receptor beta chains in this list originate from one sample, sequenced in a study of blood T cell repertoires in COVID-19 (dated by TCRdb to about 2020). Receptors were amplified or captured by the immunoSEQ multiplex PCR assay. TCRdb's version of the immuneACCESS table is confined to in-frame rearrangements and falls short of the full clone set. An unresolved V gene accounts for under half of the shortfall where checked; the remainder is of unknown origin. Within this sample are 180,000 or so clones, with 84% of them counted one time only. The ten most abundant clones make up about 14% of the sample. The material sequenced was peripheral blood. These TCRs come from a woman in her 70s with COVID-19, enrolled during active disease.

There are a few counts of this clone. This rearrangement joins TRBV18 to TRBJ1-1; 8 nucleotides agree with TRBD1. J was trimmed by 4 bases and V by 3 bases; bases with no gene match: 10. The germline gives CDR1 KGHSH, CDR2 LQKENI. The CDR3 contains 16 residues. The CDR3 loop reads CASSPHPPGGVTEAFF. The DNA of the CDR3 is TGTGCCAGCTCACCGCACCCACCAGGGGGCGTCACTGAAGCTTTCTTT.

This clone was counted between two and nine times. The V gene is TRBV27, the J gene TRBJ2-5; 10 positions agree with TRBD2. The germline V gene encodes CDR1 MNHEY and CDR2 SMNVEV (reference sequence). The J segment lost 7 bases and the V segment lost 0 bases, leaving 5 bases of the junction unmatched. The CDR3 is made up of 15 amino acids. CDR3 bases: TGTGCCAGCAGTTTATCCACTAGCGGGGAGTCGACCCAGTACTTC. Its protein is CASSLSTSGESTQYF.

The rearrangement uses TRBV10-3 and TRBJ2-7; D uncertain. CDR1 and CDR2 (germline): ENHRY, SYGVKD. This CDR3 contains 11 residues. Deletions cut 11 bases from V and 4 bases from J, with 12 bases between. The CDR3 region is CAVMKEYEQYF. The CDR3 nucleotides are TGTGCCGTCATGAAGGAGTACGAGCAGTACTTC.

The gene calls are TRBV2 and TRBJ1-4; 12 bases fit TRBD1. Trimming took 8 bases from V and 3 from J; bases not matched to a gene: 4. Per germline, CDR1 SNHLY and CDR2 FYNNEI. This CDR3 region has 15 residues. The DNA of the CDR3 is TGTGCCAGCGGGGACAGGGGGCCCTCTAATGAAAAACTGTTTTTT. Encoded protein: CASGDRGPSNEKLFF. Full variable domain (missing parts from reference TRBV2 and TRBJ1-4): EPEVTQTPSHQVTQMGQEVILRCVPISNHLYFYWYRQILGQKVEFLVSFYNNEISEKSEIFDDQFSVERPDGSNFTLKIRSTKLEDSAMYFCASGDRGPSNEKLFFGSGTQLSVL.

This chain connects TRBV3-1 (or the pseudogene TRBV3-2) to TRBJ1-1; D is ambiguous. Trimming cost V 0 bases and J 2 bases, with 13 bases left between them. Germline V gene data show CDR1 as LGHDT and CDR2 as YNNKEL (reference sequence). The CDR3 is 16 amino acids. The CDR3 DNA is TGTGCCAGCAGCCAAGATTGGGCAGGTAGTAACACTGAAGCTTTCTTT. Translated, it gives CASSQDWAGSNTEAFF.

The chain carries TRBV15 and TRBJ1-4; 9 bases fit TRBD1. This CDR3 contains 15 residues. J lost 8 bases, V lost 0 bases, and 4 bases had no gene match. Germline CDR1 is LNHNV and CDR2 is YYDKDF (reference sequence). CDR3 nucleotide sequence: TGTGCCACCAGCAGAGACGGACAGGGGAACGAAAAACTGTTTTTT. Translation gives CATSRDGQGNEKLFF. Full variable domain (rest looked up from reference TRBV15 and TRBJ1-4): DAMVIQNPRYQVTQFGKPVTLSCSQTLNHNVMYWYQQKSSQAPKLLFHYYDKDFNNEADTPDNFQSRRPNTSFCFLDIRSPGLGDTAMYLCATSRDGQGNEKLFFGSGTQLSVL.

The chain couples TRBV15 to TRBJ2-4; TRBD2 is a possible D gene (5 bases). In germline, CDR1 is LNHNV, CDR2 YYDKDF (reference sequence). The CDR3 is 17 amino acids. Trimming took off 0 bases at V and 2 bases at J, with 14 bases between the two ends. CDR3 in DNA: TGTGCCACCAGCAGAGAAGGGCAACCGGGGACCAAAAACATTCAGTACTTC. It encodes CATSREGQPGTKNIQYF.

The chain is built from TRBV3-1 (or the pseudogene TRBV3-2) and TRBJ1-6; D uncertain. From germline, CDR1 is LGHDT and CDR2 YNNKEL (reference sequence). V was cut by 4 bases and J by 9 bases, with 19 bases left in between. CDR3 length equals 16 residues. CDR3 sequence (DNA): TGTGCCAGCAGCCTCCAATCTGCCCGGGTTCGTTCACCCCTCCACTTT. It specifies CASSLQSARVRSPLHF.

The V gene is TRBV28, the J gene TRBJ1-3, with D unclear. Germline V gene sequence: CDR1 MDHEN, CDR2 SYDVKM. This CDR3 contains 16 residues. V lost 5 bases, J lost 0 bases, and 14 bases lay in between. The chain's CDR3 is CASSVENRYSGNTIYF. The DNA of the CDR3 is TGTGCCAGCAGTGTTGAGAACCGATACTCTGGAAACACCATATATTTT.

This sequence joins TRBV9 and TRBJ2-3, with a weak D call TRBD1 (5 bases). Germline loops: CDR1 SGDLS, CDR2 YYNGEE. Trimming left V 0 bases short and J 1 base short, with 15 bases between. CDR3 length: 17 residues. Written as DNA, the CDR3 is TGTGCCAGCAGCGTAGATACCACCGCACAGGGCACAGATACGCAGTATTTT. Its protein product is CASSVDTTAQGTDTQYF.

The chain couples TRBV27 to TRBJ1-5; 7 bases line up with TRBD1. V trimming: 4 bases; J trimming: 5 bases; junction bases outside the gene matches: 8. CDR3 length: 15 residues. Germline values: CDR1 MNHEY, CDR2 SMNVEV (reference sequence). The CDR3 is CASSYSTGSDQPQHF. CDR3 nucleotide sequence: TGTGCCAGCAGTTACTCGACAGGGTCGGATCAGCCCCAGCATTTT.

Comment on this clone: Different DNA sequences within this sample yield the same CDR3. The chain recombines TRBV18 with TRBJ1-6; 8 bases map to TRBD1. Germline CDR1 is KGHSH and CDR2 is LQKENI. This CDR3 has 14 amino acids. Trimming removed 6 bases from V and 8 bases from J; junction bases left unmatched: 6. The DNA of the CDR3 is TGTGCCAGCTCCCCCGGACAGGGCGATTCACCCCTCCACTTT. Protein: CASSPGQGDSPLHF.

The chain is built from TRBV27 and TRBJ1-4; D may be TRBD1 (6 bases). This CDR3 has 16 residues. Germline CDR1 is MNHEY and CDR2 is SMNVEV (reference sequence). The ends were cut back, 6 bases at V and 8 bases at J, with 22 bases in the middle. CDR3 residues: CASSPRGIRGGEKLFF. The CDR3 DNA is TGTGCCAGCAGCCCGCGTGGTATCAGGGGCGGAGAAAAACTGTTTTTT.

This rearrangement joins TRBV6-5 to TRBJ2-7, with D unresolved. Germline V gives CDR1 MNHEY, CDR2 SVGAGI. V gave up 0 bases and J gave up 5 bases, with 11 bases separating them. The CDR3 runs to 14 residues. The CDR3 loop is CASSYSSGFHEQYF. CDR3 DNA sequence: TGTGCCAGCAGTTACTCGTCGGGTTTCCACGAGCAGTACTTC.

The genes are TRBV28 and TRBJ2-1; D is unresolved. This CDR3 is built from 12 residues. CDR1 is MDHEN, CDR2 SYDVKM, per germline. Between the trimmed V and J ends, which lost 6 bases and 0 bases, there was a span of 3 bases. CDR3 protein: CASRSSYNEQFF. CDR3 coding DNA: TGTGCCAGCAGGAGCTCCTACAATGAGCAGTTCTTC.

The chain has TRBV3-1 (or the pseudogene TRBV3-2) and TRBJ2-2, with 11 bases fitting TRBD2. This CDR3 is 16 amino acids long. Germline assignment: CDR1 LGHDT and CDR2 YNNKEL (reference sequence). With V trimmed by 2 bases and J by 6 bases, 5 bases remained unmatched. CDR3 bases: TGTGCCAGCAGCCAACGACTAGCGGGAAAGGCCGGGGAGCTGTTTTTT. Translated: CASSQRLAGKAGELFF.

The chain's CDR3 is CASSEDTLGRGYTF. In DNA, the CDR3 is TGTGCCAGCAGTGAGGACACCCTAGGACGTGGCTACACCTTC. The chain couples TRBV6-4 to TRBJ1-2; D may be TRBD1 (5 bases). This CDR3 is 14 amino acids long. Germline V gene sequence: CDR1 MRHNA, CDR2 SNTAGT. V was cut by 3 bases and J by 7 bases, with 15 bases left in between.